This TCR beta chain came from a study of T cell responses to AZD1222 COVID-19 vaccine. Study-wide results and limits: Baseline seropositives among AZD1222 recipients totaled only five to seven.

Note on this clone: The target antigen is unknown.

TCRdb's copy holds only in-frame clones and misses some; the assay was immunoSEQ multiplex PCR. The repertoire holds more than 95,000 clones, with 90% as singletons. This CDR3 has 15 amino acids. Trimming pared 4 bases from V and 0 bases from J, leaving 11 bases between. The V gene's germline CDR1 is SGHRS and CDR2 YFSETQ. V is TRBV5-1 and J is TRBJ1-3, with no clear D. This sequence was found in an adult in good health. The material was peripheral blood, obtained on day 0 of AZD1222 vaccination. The CDR3 DNA sequence: TGCGCCAGCAGCGTGGGGTCTGTCTCTGGAAACACCATATATTTT. This gives the protein CASSVGSVSGNTIYF. Supplemented by reference TRBV5-1 and TRBJ1-3, the full variable domain reads KAGVTQTPRYLIKTRGQQVTLSCSPISGHRSVSWYQQTPGQGLQFLFEYFSETQRNKGNFPGRFSGRQFSNSRSEMNVSTLELGDSALYLCASSVGSVSGNTIYFGEGSWLTVV.